The clone carrying this T cell receptor (beta chain) occurred many times. What it recognizes is unknown. This CDR3 is 14 amino acids long. V lost 4 bases, J lost 0 bases, and 10 bases lay in between. CDR1 is MGHRA, CDR2 YSYEKL, per germline. TCRdb re-analysed the reads in MiXCR, keeping a single row per CDR3 protein. The sample gives 300,000 or so distinct CDR3 sequences, 9.6% of which show up once; around 2.4% is in the top ten. These data are taken from a study of T cell repertoires in cytomegalovirus infection. Study background: Public TCR beta signatures were indicative of both CMV infection and a matching HLA type.

Whole-study results and caveats: There were HLA-C-restricted CMV-specific TCR beta clonotypes dominating the ex vivo response. Summed frequency of public TCR beta families distinguished CMV carriers with the relevant HLA.

The genes are TRBV4-1 and TRBJ2-7, with D maybe TRBD1 (6 bases). Sequencing used PBMCs. The source is a human donor in good health (CMV status not recorded). Some clones in this sample may be carry-over from other donors' samples. The chain's CDR3 is CASSRGQNSYEQYV. The CDR3 DNA is TGCGCCAGCAGCCGAGGACAGAACTCCTACGAGCAGTACGTC.